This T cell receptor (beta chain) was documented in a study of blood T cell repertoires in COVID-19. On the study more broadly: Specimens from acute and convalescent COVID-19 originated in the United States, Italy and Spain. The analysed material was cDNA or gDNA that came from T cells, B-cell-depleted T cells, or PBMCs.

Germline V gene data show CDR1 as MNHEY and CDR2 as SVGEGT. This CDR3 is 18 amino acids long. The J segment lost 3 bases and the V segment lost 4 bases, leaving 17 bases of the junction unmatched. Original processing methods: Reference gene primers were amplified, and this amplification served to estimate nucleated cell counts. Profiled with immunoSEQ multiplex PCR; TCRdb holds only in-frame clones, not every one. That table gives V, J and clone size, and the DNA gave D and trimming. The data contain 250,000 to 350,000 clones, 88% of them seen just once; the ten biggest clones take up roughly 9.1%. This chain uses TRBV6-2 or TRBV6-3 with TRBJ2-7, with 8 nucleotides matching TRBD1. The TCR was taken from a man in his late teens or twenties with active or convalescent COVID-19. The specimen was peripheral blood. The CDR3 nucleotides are TGTGCCAGCAGTTCAGGGGGCGGATTGCCTGCTGGATACTACGAGCAGTACTTC. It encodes CASSSGGGLPAGYYEQYF.